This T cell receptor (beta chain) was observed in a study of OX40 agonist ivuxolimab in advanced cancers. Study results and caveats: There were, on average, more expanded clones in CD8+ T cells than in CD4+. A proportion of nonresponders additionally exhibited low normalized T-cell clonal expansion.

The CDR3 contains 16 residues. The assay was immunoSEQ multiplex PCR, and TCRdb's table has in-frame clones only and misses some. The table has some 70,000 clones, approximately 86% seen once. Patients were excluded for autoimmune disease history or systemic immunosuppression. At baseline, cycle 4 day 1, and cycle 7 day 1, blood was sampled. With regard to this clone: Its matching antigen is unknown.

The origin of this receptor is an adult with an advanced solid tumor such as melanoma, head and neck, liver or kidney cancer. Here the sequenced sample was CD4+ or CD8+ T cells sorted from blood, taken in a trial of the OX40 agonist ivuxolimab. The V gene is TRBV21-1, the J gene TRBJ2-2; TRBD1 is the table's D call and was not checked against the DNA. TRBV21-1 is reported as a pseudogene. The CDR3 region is CASSKDRTENTGELFF. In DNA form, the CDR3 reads TGTGCCAGCAGCAAAGATAGGACAGAAAACACCGGGGAGCTGTTTTTT.